Described below is a single TCR beta chain sequence and its context. Antigen specificity is unknown. The lymph nodes were axillary draining lymph nodes from breast cancer patients. This specimen belongs to a study of breast tumors, draining lymph nodes, adjacent tissues. TCRdb recomputed calls from the multiplex PCR reads with MiXCR, one row per CDR3 protein. The sample includes 85,000 to 120,000 distinct CDR3 sequences, approximately 28% of them seen just once. Points from the study as a whole: The lymph node origin of tumor T cells was framed as consistent with a hypothesis, not demonstrated. The data were judged consistent with most tumor T cells coming from lymph node and expanding in tumor.

The length of the CDR3 is 15 residues. V was clipped by 3 bases and J by 6 bases, with 15 bases between them. The germline V gene encodes CDR1 LNHDA and CDR2 SQIVND (reference sequence). This clonotype was obtained from a female donor with breast cancer. Some clones in this sample may be carry-over from other donors' samples. The sample taken for sequencing was axillary lymph node tissue. This sequence joins TRBV19 and TRBJ1-5, with D perhaps matching TRBD1 (5 bases). Here the CDR3 reads CASSMWPGRGQPQHF. The DNA of the CDR3 is TGTGCCAGTAGTATGTGGCCGGGAAGGGGTCAGCCCCAGCATTTT.